This T cell receptor beta chain was sequenced in a study of T cell repertoires in cytomegalovirus infection. Turning to the study itself: CMV epitopes, recently identified HLA-C-restricted and well-studied HLA-B-restricted, were used. Findings of the study overall: The study identified carriers of CMV plus the relevant HLA from cumulative public TCR beta family frequency. HLA-C-restricted TCR beta clonotypes specific for CMV led the ex vivo response.

About this clonotype itself: What it recognizes is unknown.

V was pared by 3 bases and J by 4 bases, with 4 bases of the junction left unmatched. Germline V gene data show CDR1 as LNHDA and CDR2 as SQIVND (reference sequence). The CDR3 sequence is 14 residues long. TCRdb re-analysed the reads in MiXCR, keeping a single row per CDR3 protein. The sample consists of a few hundred thousand distinct CDR3 sequences, more than 20% of them appearing once. This chain uses TRBV19 with TRBJ2-3; 7 nucleotides line up with TRBD2. This TCR derives from a human donor in good health (CMV status not recorded). Some clones in this sample may be carry-over from other donors' samples. The specimen was cultured PBMCs, collected from culture after CMV antigen stimulation. CDR3 region: CASSIGLVSDTQYF. The CDR3 DNA is TGTGCCAGTAGTATCGGACTAGTATCAGATACGCAGTATTTT.